These 18 T cell receptor beta chains were sequenced from one sample in a study of shared clonotypes between healthy human individuals. This table comes from immunoSEQ multiplex PCR, and its TCRdb copy is limited to in-frame clones, with some not included. The data show about 700,000 clones, with around two thirds seen just once and 1.5% to 2% held by the top ten. Specimen: memory CD4+ T cells sorted from blood. The subset denotes: CD45RA-negative fraction. Source of these receptors: a woman in her thirties in good health.

The chain is built from TRBV7-6 and TRBJ2-2, with 9 bases lining up with TRBD2. The germline V gene encodes CDR1 SGHVS and CDR2 FNYEAQ. The CDR3 extends over 17 amino acids. Trimming removed 3 bases from V and 4 bases from J; junction bases left unmatched: 9. The CDR3 spells CASSFAGGLAPTGELFF. DNA for the CDR3: TGTGCCAGCAGCTTTGCGGGGGGGCTAGCACCCACCGGGGAGCTGTTTTTT.

The CDR3 protein is CATSRDSGITLDTQYF. CDR3 DNA sequence: TGTGCCACCAGCAGAGATAGTGGGATAACATTGGATACGCAGTATTTT. V and J are TRBV15 and TRBJ2-3; no clear D. This CDR3 region has 16 residues. CDR1 is LNHNV, CDR2 YYDKDF, per germline (reference sequence). Trimming shortened V by 0 bases and J by 6 bases, and 16 bases separated the two germline ends.

J is TRBJ2-5 and V is TRBV5-1; 8 nucleotides line up with TRBD1. CDR1 and CDR2 (germline): SGHRS, YFSETQ. There are 13 residues in the CDR3. The trim removed 0 bases at V and 7 bases at J, leaving 2 bases unmatched. CDR3 nucleotide sequence: TGCGCCAGCAGCTTGGAAACAGGGGGGACCCAGTACTTC. Its protein is CASSLETGGTQYF.

The genes are TRBV6-1 and TRBJ1-2; D is unclear. Trimming took 7 bases from V and 4 from J, leaving 10 bases between them. Germline values: CDR1 MNHNS, CDR2 SASEGT. CDR3 length: 12 residues. The CDR3 sequence: CASTSGLYGYTF. For the CDR3, the DNA is TGTGCCAGCACATCGGGCCTCTATGGCTACACCTTC.

On this clone itself: This same CDR3 is encoded by further DNA sequences in the sample. The chain links TRBV5-1 to TRBJ2-2; D gene ambiguous. The CDR3 runs to 14 residues. Trimming took off 0 bases at V and 2 bases at J, with 5 bases between the two ends. The germline V gene has CDR1 SGHRS and CDR2 YFSETQ. The CDR3, as DNA: TGCGCCAGCAGCTTGGATACAAACACCGGGGAGCTGTTTTTT. This encodes CASSLDTNTGELFF.

The J gene is TRBJ2-5, the V gene TRBV9; TRBD2 is a possible D gene (6 bases). The CDR3 runs to 13 residues. Trimming left V 4 bases short and J 2 bases short, with 9 bases between. The germline CDR1 and CDR2 sequences are SGDLS and YYNGEE. The CDR3 is CASSPLAQETQYF. As DNA, the CDR3 is TGTGCCAGCAGCCCTCTAGCGCAAGAGACCCAGTACTTC.

V usage is TRBV6-4 and J usage is TRBJ2-7; 8 nucleotides match TRBD2. The CDR3 spans 16 residues. The V segment lost 0 bases and the J segment 4 bases; nucleotides outside the gene matches: 8. CDR1 is MRHNA and CDR2 is SNTAGT in the germline V gene. This chain's CDR3 is CASSDSSRSGGYEQYF. In DNA form, the CDR3 reads TGTGCCAGCAGTGACTCGAGCCGGTCGGGGGGGTACGAGCAGTACTTC.

The chain couples TRBV9 to TRBJ1-2, with TRBD1 identical over 7 bases. CDR3 length: 13 residues. V was pared by 1 base and J by 8 bases, with 5 bases of the junction left unmatched. Per germline, CDR1 SGDLS and CDR2 YYNGEE. This CDR3 reads CASSVSRDSGYTF. CDR3 sequence (DNA): TGTGCCAGCAGCGTATCAAGGGACAGCGGCTACACCTTC.

This chain joins TRBV28 and TRBJ2-1; 7 nucleotides line up with TRBD2. Germline V gene lookup returns CDR1 MDHEN and CDR2 SYDVKM. The CDR3 runs to 16 residues. J lost 7 bases, V lost 1 base, and 10 bases had no gene match. The CDR3 coding sequence is TGTGCCAGCAGTTTATATGGGAGGGCTTTAGGGAATGAGCAGTTCTTC. This encodes CASSLYGRALGNEQFF.

The V and J genes are TRBV2 and TRBJ2-3; 7 bases are a match to TRBD2. The CDR3 consists of 16 residues. The ends lost 7 bases at V and 7 bases at J; junction bases unmatched: 17. Looked up from germline, CDR1 is SNHLY and CDR2 is FYNNEI. CDR3 amino acids: CASMRGLGEGLNTQYF. CDR3 nucleotide sequence: TGTGCCAGCATGAGGGGATTGGGGGAGGGCCTCAATACGCAGTATTTT.

The chain couples TRBV7-3 to TRBJ2-1; 9 bases align to TRBD2. This CDR3 has 16 amino acids. Unmatched junction bases numbered 9, after V lost 6 bases and J lost 3 bases. CDR1 SGHTA and CDR2 FQGTGA come from the germline V gene. The CDR3 DNA is TGTGCCAGCAGTCAAAGGTTTAGCGGGGGCTACAATGAGCAGTTCTTC. Translating gives CASSQRFSGGYNEQFF.

The rearrangement links TRBV28 to TRBJ2-3; no clear D gene. This CDR3 is built from 12 residues. CDR1 MDHEN and CDR2 SYDVKM come from the germline V gene. Trimming shortened V by 3 bases and J by 3 bases, and 4 bases separated the two germline ends. CDR3 region: CASSFWTDTQYF. In DNA form, the CDR3 reads TGTGCCAGCAGTTTTTGGACAGATACGCAGTATTTT. Drawing the rest from reference TRBV28 and TRBJ2-3, the complete variable domain is DVKVTQSSRYLVKRTGEKVFLECVQDMDHENMFWYRQDPGLGLRLIYFSYDVKMKEKGDIPEGYSVSREKKERFSLILESASTNQTSMYLCASSFWTDTQYFGPGTRLTVL.

V usage is TRBV27 and J usage is TRBJ1-5, with 7 bases fitting TRBD1. The V segment lost 6 bases and the J segment 7 bases; nucleotides outside the gene matches: 15. CDR1 MNHEY and CDR2 SMNVEV come from the germline V gene (reference sequence). There are 16 residues in the CDR3. Here the CDR3 reads CASRQRQGFSGQPQHF. The CDR3 bases are TGTGCCAGCAGGCAGAGACAGGGATTCTCGGGACAGCCCCAGCATTTT.

This clone has a handful of counts. This chain joins TRBV7-2 and TRBJ1-5; 12 bases map to TRBD1. V gave up 3 bases and J gave up 6 bases; unmatched junction bases: 12. Germline V gene sequence: CDR1 SGHTA, CDR2 FQGNSA. The CDR3 has 18 amino acids. In nucleotides, the CDR3 is TGTGCCAGCAGCTTGCCGGGACAGGGGGCGGGTGGCAGTCAGCCCCAGCATTTT. Translating it yields CASSLPGQGAGGSQPQHF.

The gene calls are TRBV6-1 and TRBJ2-7; 8 positions agree with TRBD2. CDR1 MNHNS and CDR2 SASEGT come from the germline V gene. After removal of 2 bases from V and 7 bases from J, the junction contained 10 bases not matched to a gene. CDR3 size: 15 residues. The CDR3 reads CASSEMREALWEQYF. In nucleotides, the CDR3 is TGTGCCAGCAGTGAAATGCGGGAGGCCCTCTGGGAGCAGTACTTC.

This clone has only a few counts. CDR3 in DNA: TGTGCCAGCAGCTTGAGGAGAGGGGACGAGCAGTACTTC. It specifies CASSLRRGDEQYF. The chain joins TRBV7-9 to TRBJ2-5, with D perhaps assigned TRBD1 or TRBD2 (5 bases each). Matching the DNA end better, TRBJ2-7 makes the J call doubtful. The germline gives CDR1 SEHNR, CDR2 FQNEAQ (reference sequence). The CDR3 extends over 13 amino acids.

The chain links TRBV19 to TRBJ2-1; TRBD2 might be the D (6 bases). The CDR3 is made up of 18 amino acids. Trimming cost V 7 bases and J 4 bases, with 26 bases left between them. Germline V lookup: CDR1 LNHDA, CDR2 SQIVND (reference sequence). The CDR3 is CASTPAGDGAGGYNEQFF. CDR3 DNA: TGTGCCAGTACCCCCGCTGGGGACGGAGCGGGTGGTTACAATGAGCAGTTCTTC.

The genes are TRBV28 and TRBJ2-3; the D gene is possibly TRBD1 (6 bases). Trimming took off 7 bases at V and 3 bases at J, with 20 bases between the two ends. The CDR3 is 16 amino acids. The germline V gene has CDR1 MDHEN and CDR2 SYDVKM. CDR3 nucleotides: TGTGCCAGCACCCCCATGATAGGCAGGGGAACAGATACGCAGTATTTT. This encodes CASTPMIGRGTDTQYF.